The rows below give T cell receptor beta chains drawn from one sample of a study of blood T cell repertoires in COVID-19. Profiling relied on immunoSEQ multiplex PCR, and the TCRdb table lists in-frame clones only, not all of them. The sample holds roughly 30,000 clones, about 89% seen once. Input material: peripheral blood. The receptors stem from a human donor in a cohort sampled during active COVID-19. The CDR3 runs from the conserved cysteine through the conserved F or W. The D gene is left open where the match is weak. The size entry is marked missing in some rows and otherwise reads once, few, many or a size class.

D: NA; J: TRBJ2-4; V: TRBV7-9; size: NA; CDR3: CASSLPQVAKNIQYF; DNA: TGTGCCAGCAGCTTGCCTCAGGTAGCCAAAAACATTCAGTACTTC
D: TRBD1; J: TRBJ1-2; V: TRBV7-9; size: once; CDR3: CASRQGEQYGYTF; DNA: TGTGCCAGCCGCCAGGGGGAGCAGTATGGCTACACCTTC
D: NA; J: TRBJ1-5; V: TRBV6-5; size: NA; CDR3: CASRDPGHGQPQHF; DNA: TGTGCCAGCAGAGACCCGGGACATGGTCAGCCCCAGCATTTT
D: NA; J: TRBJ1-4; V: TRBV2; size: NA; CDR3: CASTPGPGRGEKLFF; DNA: TGTGCCAGCACCCCTGGGCCGGGAAGAGGTGAAAAACTGTTTTTT
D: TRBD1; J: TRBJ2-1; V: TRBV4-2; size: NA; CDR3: CASSQRPRDSNYNEQFF; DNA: TGTGCCAGCAGCCAGAGGCCGAGGGACAGTAATTACAATGAGCAGTTCTTC
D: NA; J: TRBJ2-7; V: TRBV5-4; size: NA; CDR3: CASSLTGGNEQYF; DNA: TGTGCCAGCAGCTTGACCGGGGGTAACGAGCAGTACTTC
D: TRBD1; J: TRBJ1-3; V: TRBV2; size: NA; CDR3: CASRGTGNPSGNTIYF; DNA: TGTGCCAGCAGGGGGACAGGGAATCCCTCTGGAAACACCATATATTTT
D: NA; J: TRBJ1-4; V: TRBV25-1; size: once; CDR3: CASGSLGGKEKLFF; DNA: TGTGCCAGCGGAAGCTTGGGGGGTAAAGAAAAACTGTTTTTT
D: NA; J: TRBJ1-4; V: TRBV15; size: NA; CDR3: CATSRVPRGAVEKLFF; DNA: TGTGCCACCAGCAGAGTCCCCCGGGGGGCTGTTGAAAAACTGTTTTTT
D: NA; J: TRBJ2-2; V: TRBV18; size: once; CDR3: CASSPDSTGELFF; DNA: TGTGCCAGCTCACCTGATAGCACCGGGGAGCTGTTTTTT
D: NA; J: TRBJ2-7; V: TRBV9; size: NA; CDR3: CASSGGTLYSYEQYF; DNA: TGTGCCAGCAGCGGGGGGACTCTCTACTCCTACGAGCAGTACTTC
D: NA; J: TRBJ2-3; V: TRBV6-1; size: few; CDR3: CASSEAGQGQYF; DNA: TGTGCCAGCAGTGAAGCAGGGCAGGGGCAGTATTTT
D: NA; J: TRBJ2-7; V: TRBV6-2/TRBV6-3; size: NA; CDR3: CASSYDRTVSYEQYF; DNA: TGTGCCAGCAGTTACGACAGGACGGTCTCCTACGAGCAGTACTTC
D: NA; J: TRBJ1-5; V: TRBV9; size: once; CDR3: CASSLSDNQPQHF; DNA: TGTGCCAGCAGCCTAAGTGACAATCAGCCCCAGCATTTT
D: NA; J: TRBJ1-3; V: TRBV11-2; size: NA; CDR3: CASSLANSGYGNTIYF; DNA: TGTGCCAGCAGCTTAGCGAACTCAGGGTACGGAAACACCATATATTTT
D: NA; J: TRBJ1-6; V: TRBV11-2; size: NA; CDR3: CASSLVAGAGYNSPLHF; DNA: TGTGCCAGCAGCTTAGTGGCAGGGGCTGGCTATAATTCACCCCTCCACTTT
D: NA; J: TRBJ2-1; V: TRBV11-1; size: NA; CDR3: CASEKGSYNEQFF; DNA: TGTGCCAGCGAGAAGGGGTCCTACAATGAGCAGTTCTTC
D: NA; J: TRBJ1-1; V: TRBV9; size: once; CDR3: CASSLRESLNTEAFF; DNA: TGTGCCAGCAGCTTACGAGAATCCCTCAACACTGAAGCTTTCTTT
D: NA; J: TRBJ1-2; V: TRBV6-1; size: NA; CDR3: CASSEGQVNYGYTF; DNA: TGTGCCAGCAGTGAAGGACAGGTTAACTATGGCTACACCTTC
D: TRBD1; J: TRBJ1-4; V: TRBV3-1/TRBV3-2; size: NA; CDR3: CASSRSRGREKLFF; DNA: TGTGCCAGCAGCCGGAGCAGGGGGCGGGAAAAACTGTTTTTT
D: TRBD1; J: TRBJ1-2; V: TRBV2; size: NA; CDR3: CASRLGTVTYGYTF; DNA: TGTGCCAGCAGGCTGGGGACAGTGACCTATGGCTACACCTTC
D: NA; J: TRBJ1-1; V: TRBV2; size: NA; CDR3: CASMEGHNTEAFF; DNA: TGTGCCAGCATGGAGGGGCATAACACTGAAGCTTTCTTT
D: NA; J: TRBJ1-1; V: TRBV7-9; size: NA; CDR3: CASSSKAGTPLNTEAFF; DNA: TGTGCCAGCAGCTCTAAGGCCGGGACTCCCTTGAACACTGAAGCTTTCTTT
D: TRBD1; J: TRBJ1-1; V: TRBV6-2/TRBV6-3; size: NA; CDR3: CASSKQGKAFF; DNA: TGTGCCAGCAGCAAACAGGGGAAGGCTTTCTTT
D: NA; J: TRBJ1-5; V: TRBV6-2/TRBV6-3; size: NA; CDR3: CASSYSKILGWEPQHF; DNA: TGTGCCAGCAGTTACTCGAAAATTTTGGGCTGGGAGCCCCAGCATTTT
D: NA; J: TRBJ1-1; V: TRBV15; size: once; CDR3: CATSNSQGKAFF; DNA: TGTGCCACCAGCAACAGCCAGGGGAAAGCTTTCTTT
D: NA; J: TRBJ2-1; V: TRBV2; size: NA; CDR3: CASSASRVGLNEQFF; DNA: TGTGCCAGCAGTGCCTCCCGGGTAGGTCTCAATGAGCAGTTCTTC
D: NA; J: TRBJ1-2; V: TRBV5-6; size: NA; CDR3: CASSLGGDYGYTF; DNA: TGTGCCAGCAGCTTGGGCGGGGACTATGGCTACACCTTC
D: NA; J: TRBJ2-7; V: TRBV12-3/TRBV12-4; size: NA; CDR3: CASSASSAGEQYF; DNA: TGTGCCAGCAGTGCCAGTAGCGCGGGGGAGCAGTACTTC
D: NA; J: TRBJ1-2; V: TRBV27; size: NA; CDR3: CASSLGGGAHGYTF; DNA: TGTGCCAGCAGTTTAGGGGGGGGCGCGCATGGCTACACCTTC
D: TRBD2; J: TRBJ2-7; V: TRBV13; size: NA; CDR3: CASSSRLAGGVYEQYF; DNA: TGTGCCAGCAGCTCCCGACTAGCGGGGGGGGTATACGAGCAGTACTTC
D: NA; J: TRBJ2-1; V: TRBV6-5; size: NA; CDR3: CASSSLSSEQFF; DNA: TGTGCCAGCAGTTCCTTAAGTAGTGAGCAGTTCTTC
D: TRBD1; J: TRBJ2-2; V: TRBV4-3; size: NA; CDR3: CASSHDRAGDTGELFF; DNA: TGCGCCAGCAGCCATGACAGGGCCGGGGACACCGGGGAGCTGTTTTTT
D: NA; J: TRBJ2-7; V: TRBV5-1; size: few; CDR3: CASSPRALGGYEQYF; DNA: TGCGCCAGCAGTCCCCGGGCTTTGGGAGGCTACGAGCAGTACTTC
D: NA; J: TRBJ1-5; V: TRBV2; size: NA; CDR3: CASSGSLQPQHF; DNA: TGTGCCAGCAGTGGTTCCTTACAGCCCCAGCATTTT
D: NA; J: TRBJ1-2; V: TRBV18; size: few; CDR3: CASSPNGQNYGYTF; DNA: TGTGCCAGCTCACCAAACGGACAGAACTATGGCTACACCTTC
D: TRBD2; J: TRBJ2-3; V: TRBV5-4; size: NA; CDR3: CASSYKTSVGADTQYF; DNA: TGTGCCAGCAGCTATAAGACTAGCGTGGGTGCAGATACGCAGTATTTT
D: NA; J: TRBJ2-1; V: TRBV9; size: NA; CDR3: CASSVGGVNEQFF; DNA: TGTGCCAGCAGCGTAGGCGGGGTCAATGAGCAGTTCTTC
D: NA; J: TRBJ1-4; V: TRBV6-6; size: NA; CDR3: CATRVGNEKLFF; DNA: TGTGCCACCCGAGTCGGGAATGAAAAACTGTTTTTT
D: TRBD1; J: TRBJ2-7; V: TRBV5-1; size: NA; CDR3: CASCQGADEQYF; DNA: TGCGCCAGCTGCCAGGGGGCGGACGAGCAGTACTTC
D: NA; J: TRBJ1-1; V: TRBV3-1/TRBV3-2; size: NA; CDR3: CASSQIGGTEAFF; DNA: TGTGCCAGCAGCCAGATAGGAGGGACTGAAGCTTTCTTT
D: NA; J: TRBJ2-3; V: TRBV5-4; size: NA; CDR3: CASSPYPGSSGTNTQYF; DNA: TGTGCCAGCAGCCCCTACCCGGGGTCCAGCGGTACGAATACGCAGTATTTT
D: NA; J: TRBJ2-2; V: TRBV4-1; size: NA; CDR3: CASSQDGGRGSGELFF; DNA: TGCGCCAGCAGCCAAGACGGGGGCAGGGGGTCCGGGGAGCTGTTTTTT
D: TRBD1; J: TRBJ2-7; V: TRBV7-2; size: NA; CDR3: CASSGQDFSYEQYF; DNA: TGTGCCAGCAGCGGACAGGATTTCTCCTACGAGCAGTACTTC
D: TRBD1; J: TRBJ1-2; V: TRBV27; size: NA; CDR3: CASRSGTGHGYTF; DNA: TGTGCCAGCAGATCCGGGACAGGTCATGGCTACACCTTC
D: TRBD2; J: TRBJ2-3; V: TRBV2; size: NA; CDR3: CASSAERGHPQYF; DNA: TGTGCCAGCAGTGCGGAGCGGGGGCATCCGCAGTATTTT